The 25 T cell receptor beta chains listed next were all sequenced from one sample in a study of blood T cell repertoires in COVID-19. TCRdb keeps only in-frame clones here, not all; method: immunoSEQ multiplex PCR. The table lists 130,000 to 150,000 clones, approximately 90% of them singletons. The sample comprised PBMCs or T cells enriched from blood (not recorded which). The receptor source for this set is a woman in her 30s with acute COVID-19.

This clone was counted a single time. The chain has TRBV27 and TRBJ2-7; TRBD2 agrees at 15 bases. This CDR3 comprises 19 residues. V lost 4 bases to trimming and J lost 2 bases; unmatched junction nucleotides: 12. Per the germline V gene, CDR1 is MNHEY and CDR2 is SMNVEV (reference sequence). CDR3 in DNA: TGTGCCAGCAGTTCAACCCGGACTAGCGGGAGGGGGGGTACCTACGAGCAGTACTTC. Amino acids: CASSSTRTSGRGGTYEQYF.

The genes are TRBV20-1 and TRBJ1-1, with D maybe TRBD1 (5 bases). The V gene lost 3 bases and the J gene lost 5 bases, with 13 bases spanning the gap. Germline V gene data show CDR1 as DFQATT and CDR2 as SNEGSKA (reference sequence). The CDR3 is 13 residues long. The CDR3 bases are TGCAGTGCTAGTGACCCAGGGCAAACTGAAGCTTTCTTT. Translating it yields CSASDPGQTEAFF.

CDR3 loop: CSVDQAGGETQYF. The CDR3 DNA follows: TGCAGCGTTGACCAAGCGGGGGGAGAGACCCAGTACTTC. The gene calls are TRBV29-1 and TRBJ2-5, with 9 bases identical to TRBD2. The CDR3 spans 13 residues. Germline CDR1 is SQVTM and CDR2 is ANQGSEA. V lost 3 bases to trimming and J lost 4 bases; unmatched junction nucleotides: 3.

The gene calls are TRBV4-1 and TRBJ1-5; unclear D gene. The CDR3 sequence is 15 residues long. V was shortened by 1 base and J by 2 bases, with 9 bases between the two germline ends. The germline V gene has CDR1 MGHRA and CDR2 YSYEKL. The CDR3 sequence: CASSQGTAGNQPQHF. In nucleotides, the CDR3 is TGCGCCAGCAGCCAAGGAACAGCGGGCAATCAGCCCCAGCATTTT.

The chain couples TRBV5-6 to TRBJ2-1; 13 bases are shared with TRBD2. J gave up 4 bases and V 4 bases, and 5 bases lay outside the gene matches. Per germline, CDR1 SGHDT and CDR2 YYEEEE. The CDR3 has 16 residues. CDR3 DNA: TGTGCCAGCAGCGGGGGGACTAGCGGGAAGTACAATGAGCAGTTCTTC. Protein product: CASSGGTSGKYNEQFF.

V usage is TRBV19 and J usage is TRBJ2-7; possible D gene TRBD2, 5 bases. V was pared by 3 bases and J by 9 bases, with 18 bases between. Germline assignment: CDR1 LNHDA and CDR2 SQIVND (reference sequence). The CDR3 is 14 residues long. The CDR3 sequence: CASSIPGERDGQYF. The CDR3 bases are TGTGCCAGTAGTATCCCTGGAGAGAGGGATGGGCAGTACTTC.

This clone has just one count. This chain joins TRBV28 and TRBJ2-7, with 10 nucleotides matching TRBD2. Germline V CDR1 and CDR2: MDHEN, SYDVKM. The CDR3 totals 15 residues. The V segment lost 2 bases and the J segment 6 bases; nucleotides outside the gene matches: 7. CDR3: CASSLDLAGVGEQYF. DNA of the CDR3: TGTGCCAGCAGTTTAGACCTAGCGGGAGTAGGCGAGCAGTACTTC.

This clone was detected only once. The CDR3 coding sequence is TGTGCCAGCAGCCGGACTACGAACACCGGGGAGCTGTTTTTT. Translating it yields CASSRTTNTGELFF. J is TRBJ2-2 and V is TRBV2; D possibly corresponds to TRBD2 (6 bases). The CDR3 is made up of 14 amino acids. Between the trimmed V and J ends, which lost 6 bases and 0 bases, there was a span of 8 bases. Germline V gives CDR1 SNHLY, CDR2 FYNNEI. The whole variable domain, filled in from reference TRBV2 and TRBJ2-2, reads EPEVTQTPSHQVTQMGQEVILRCVPISNHLYFYWYRQILGQKVEFLVSFYNNEISEKSEIFDDQFSVERPDGSNFTLKIRSTKLEDSAMYFCASSRTTNTGELFFGEGSRLTVL.

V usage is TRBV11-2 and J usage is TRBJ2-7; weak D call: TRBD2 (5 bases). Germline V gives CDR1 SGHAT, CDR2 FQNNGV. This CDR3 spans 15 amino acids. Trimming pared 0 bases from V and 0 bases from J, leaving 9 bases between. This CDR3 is CASSLELGSSYEQYF. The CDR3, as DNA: TGTGCCAGCAGCTTAGAACTAGGGAGCTCCTACGAGCAGTACTTC. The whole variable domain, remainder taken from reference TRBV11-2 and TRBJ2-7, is EAGVAQSPRYKIIEKRQSVAFWCNPISGHATLYWYQQILGQGPKLLIQFQNNGVVDDSQLPKDRFSAERLKGVDSTLKIQPAKLEDSAVYLCASSLELGSSYEQYFGPGTRLTVT.

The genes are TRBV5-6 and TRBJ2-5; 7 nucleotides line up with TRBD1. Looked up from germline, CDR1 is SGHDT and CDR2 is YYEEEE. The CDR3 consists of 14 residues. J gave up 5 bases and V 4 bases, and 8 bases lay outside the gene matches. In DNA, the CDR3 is TGTGCCAGCAGCCAAACCATGACAGGGGAGACCCAGTACTTC. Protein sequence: CASSQTMTGETQYF.

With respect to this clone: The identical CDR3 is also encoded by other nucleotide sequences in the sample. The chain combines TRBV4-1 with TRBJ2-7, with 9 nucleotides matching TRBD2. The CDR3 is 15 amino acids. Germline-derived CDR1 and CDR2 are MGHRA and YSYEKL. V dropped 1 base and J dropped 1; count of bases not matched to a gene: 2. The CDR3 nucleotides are TGCGCCAGCAGCCAAGGTCTAGCGGGATCCTACGAGCAGTACTTC. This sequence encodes CASSQGLAGSYEQYF.

In DNA, the CDR3 is TGTGCCAGCAGCCCCTGGACTAGCGGGAGCACAGATACGCAGTATTTT. Translating gives CASSPWTSGSTDTQYF. The chain couples TRBV3-1 (or the pseudogene TRBV3-2) to TRBJ2-3; the match to TRBD2 covers 11 bases. Trimming at V came to 4 bases and at J to 0 bases, leaving 3 bases not matched to a gene. The CDR3 is made up of 16 amino acids. Looked up from germline, CDR1 is LGHDT and CDR2 is YNNKEL (reference sequence).

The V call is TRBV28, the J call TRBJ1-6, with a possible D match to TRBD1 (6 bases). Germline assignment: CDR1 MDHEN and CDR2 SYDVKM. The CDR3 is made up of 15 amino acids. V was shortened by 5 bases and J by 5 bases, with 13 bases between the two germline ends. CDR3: CASSTYRENNSPLHF. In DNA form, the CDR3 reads TGTGCCAGCAGTACCTACAGGGAAAATAATTCACCCCTCCACTTT.

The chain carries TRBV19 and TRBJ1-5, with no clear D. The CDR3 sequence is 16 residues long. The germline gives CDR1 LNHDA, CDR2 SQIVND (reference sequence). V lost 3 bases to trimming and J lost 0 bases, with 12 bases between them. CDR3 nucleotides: TGTGCCAGTAGTATGGGCAGGCCTGATAGCAATCAGCCCCAGCATTTT. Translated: CASSMGRPDSNQPQHF.

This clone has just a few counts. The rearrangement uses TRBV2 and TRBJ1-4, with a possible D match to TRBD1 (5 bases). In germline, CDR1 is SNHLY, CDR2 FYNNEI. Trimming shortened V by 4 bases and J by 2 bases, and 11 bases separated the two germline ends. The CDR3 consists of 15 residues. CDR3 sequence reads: CASSGVPGTNEKLFF. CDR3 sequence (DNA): TGTGCCAGCAGTGGGGTCCCAGGGACTAATGAAAAACTGTTTTTT.

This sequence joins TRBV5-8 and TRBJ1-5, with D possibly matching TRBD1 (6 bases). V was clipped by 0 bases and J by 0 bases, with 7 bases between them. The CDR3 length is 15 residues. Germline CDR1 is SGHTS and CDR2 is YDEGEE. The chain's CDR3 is CASSLGTDSNQPQHF. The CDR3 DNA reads TGTGCCAGCAGCTTGGGGACAGATAGCAATCAGCCCCAGCATTTT.

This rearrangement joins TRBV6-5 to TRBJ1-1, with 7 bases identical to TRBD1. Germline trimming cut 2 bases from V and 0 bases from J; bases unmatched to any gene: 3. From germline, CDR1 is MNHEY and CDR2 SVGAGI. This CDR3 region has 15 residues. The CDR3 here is CASSYGQALNTEAFF. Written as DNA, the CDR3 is TGTGCCAGCAGTTACGGACAGGCCTTGAACACTGAAGCTTTCTTT.

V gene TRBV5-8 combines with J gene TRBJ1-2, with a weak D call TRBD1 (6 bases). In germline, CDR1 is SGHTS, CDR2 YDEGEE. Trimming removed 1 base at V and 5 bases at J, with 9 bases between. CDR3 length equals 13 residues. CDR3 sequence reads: CASSLTQGYGYTF. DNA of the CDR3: TGTGCCAGCAGCTTGACACAGGGATATGGCTACACCTTC.

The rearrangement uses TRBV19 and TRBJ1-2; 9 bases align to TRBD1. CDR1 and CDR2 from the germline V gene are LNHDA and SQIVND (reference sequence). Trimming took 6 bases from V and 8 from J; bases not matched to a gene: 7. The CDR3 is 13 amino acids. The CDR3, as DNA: TGTGCCAGTAGGGAACAGGGGGCGCGGGGCTACACCTTC. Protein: CASREQGARGYTF.

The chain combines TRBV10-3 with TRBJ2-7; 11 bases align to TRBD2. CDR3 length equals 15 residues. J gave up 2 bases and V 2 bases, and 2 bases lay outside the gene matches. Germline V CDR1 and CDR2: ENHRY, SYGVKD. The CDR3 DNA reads TGTGCCATCAGTGAGGGACTAGCGGGCGCCTACGAGCAGTACTTC. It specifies CAISEGLAGAYEQYF.

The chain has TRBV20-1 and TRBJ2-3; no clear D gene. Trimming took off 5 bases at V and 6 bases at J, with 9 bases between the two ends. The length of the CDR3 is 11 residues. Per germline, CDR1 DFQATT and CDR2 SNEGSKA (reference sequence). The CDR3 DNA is TGCAGTGCTCTTAGTGCGGATACGCAGTATTTT. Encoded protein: CSALSADTQYF.

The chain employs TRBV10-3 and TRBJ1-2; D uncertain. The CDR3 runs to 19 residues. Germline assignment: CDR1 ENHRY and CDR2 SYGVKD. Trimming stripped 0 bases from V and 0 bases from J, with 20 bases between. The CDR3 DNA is TGTGCCATCAGTGAGTCGAGTGGGTCAGGCCGAACTTCTAACTATGGCTACACCTTC. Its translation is CAISESSGSGRTSNYGYTF.

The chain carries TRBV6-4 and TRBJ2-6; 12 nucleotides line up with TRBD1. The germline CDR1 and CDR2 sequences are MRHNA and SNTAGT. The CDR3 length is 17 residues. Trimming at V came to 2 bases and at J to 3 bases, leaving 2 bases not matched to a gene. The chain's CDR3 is CASSDGDRGLGANVLTF. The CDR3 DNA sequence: TGTGCCAGCAGTGACGGGGACAGGGGGCTTGGGGCCAACGTCCTGACTTTC.

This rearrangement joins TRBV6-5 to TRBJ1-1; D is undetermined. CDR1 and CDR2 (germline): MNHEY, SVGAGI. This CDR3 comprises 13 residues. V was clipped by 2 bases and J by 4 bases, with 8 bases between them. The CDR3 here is CASSYGQATEAFF. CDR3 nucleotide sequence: TGTGCCAGCAGTTACGGCCAGGCCACTGAAGCTTTCTTT.

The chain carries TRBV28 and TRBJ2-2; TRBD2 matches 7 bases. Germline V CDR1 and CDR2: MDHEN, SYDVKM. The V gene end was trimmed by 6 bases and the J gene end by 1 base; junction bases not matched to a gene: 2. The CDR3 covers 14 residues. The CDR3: CASSSGKNTGELFF. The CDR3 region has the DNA TGTGCCAGCAGCAGCGGGAAGAACACCGGGGAGCTGTTTTTT. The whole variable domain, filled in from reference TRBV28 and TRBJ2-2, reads DVKVTQSSRYLVKRTGEKVFLECVQDMDHENMFWYRQDPGLGLRLIYFSYDVKMKEKGDIPEGYSVSREKKERFSLILESASTNQTSMYLCASSSGKNTGELFFGEGSRLTVL.